This T cell receptor (beta chain) was sequenced in a study of Ad26.COV2.S vaccination and SARS-CoV-2 variants. Study-wide background: Intramuscularly, Ad26.COV2.S was given either once or twice, 56 days apart. Study outcomes and limitations: Substantial post-vaccination breadth of spike-specific CD8+ and CD4+ T cell responses was reported. While placebo recipients had lower spike-specific TCR breadth, vaccine recipients had more.

Stated treatment: around 19 received Ad26.COV2.S at low or high dose, single or two shots; five or six received placebo; per-sample allocation not given. Sampling took place 63 days after the first vaccine or placebo injection. V shed 3 bases and J shed 3 bases, with 14 bases lying between them. The CDR3 contains 15 residues. Germline V gives CDR1 MNHEY, CDR2 SVGAGI. The repertoire was sequenced with immunoSEQ multiplex PCR; TCRdb's copy has only in-frame clones and lacks some. The sample lists around 400,000 clones, approximately 91% occurring once. In the case of this clone: Its cognate antigen is unknown.

This clonotype was sampled from a person between 18 and 59 years old who received the Ad26.COV2.S COVID-19 vaccine or a placebo. The sequencing here drew on peripheral blood, taken in a trial of Ad26.COV2.S vaccine versus placebo. This chain joins TRBV6-5 and TRBJ1-1; D might be TRBD1 (6 bases). The CDR3: CASSYFQDSDTEAFF. DNA for the CDR3: TGTGCCAGCAGTTATTTCCAGGACAGCGACACTGAAGCTTTCTTT.